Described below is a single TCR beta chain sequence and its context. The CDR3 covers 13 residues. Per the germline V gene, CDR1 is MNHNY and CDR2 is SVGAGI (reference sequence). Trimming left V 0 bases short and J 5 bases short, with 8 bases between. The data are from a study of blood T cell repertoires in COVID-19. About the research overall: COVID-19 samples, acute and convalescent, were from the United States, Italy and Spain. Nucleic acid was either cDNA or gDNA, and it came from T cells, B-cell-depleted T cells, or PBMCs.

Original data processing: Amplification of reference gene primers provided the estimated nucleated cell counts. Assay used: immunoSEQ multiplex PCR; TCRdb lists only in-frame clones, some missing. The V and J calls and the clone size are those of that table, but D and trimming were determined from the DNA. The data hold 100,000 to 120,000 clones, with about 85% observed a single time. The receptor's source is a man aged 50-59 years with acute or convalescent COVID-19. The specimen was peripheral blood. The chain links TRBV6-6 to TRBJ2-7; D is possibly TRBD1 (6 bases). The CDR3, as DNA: TGTGCCAGCAGTTACTCATGGGACAACGAGCAGTACTTC. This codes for CASSYSWDNEQYF.